A single sample gave rise to the 9 T cell receptor beta chains below, sequenced in a study of tumor-infiltrating lymphocytes in primary liver carcinoma. The researchers produced TCR beta cDNA from approximately 550 ng total RNA with a constant-region primer. Nested multiplex PCR, run for three rounds with slightly modified ARM-PCR, yielded TCR beta libraries. The opening two PCR rounds, nine to eleven cycles each, paired TRBV1-TRBV30 forward primers with a C-beta reverse primer. A single record per CDR3 protein comes from TCRdb applying MiXCR to the multiplex PCR reads. The sample lists fewer than 200,000 distinct CDR3 sequences, approximately 80% occurring once. DNA and RNA were both co-extracted from around 20-30 mg of bulk tissue that had not been sorted. The sample consisted of tumor tissue from primary liver carcinoma. The source of these receptors is a middle-aged man with primary liver carcinoma and hepatitis B virus infection.

Notes on this clonotype: No conserved phenylalanine or tryptophan ends this CDR3, so it is likely a read error. The chain uses TRBV11-2 and TRBJ2-6; no reliable D call. The V end lost 10 bases, the J end lost 0 bases, and 13 bases lay between the germline ends. Germline-derived CDR1 and CDR2 are SGHAT and FQNNGV. The CDR3 totals 15 residues. In nucleotides, the CDR3 is TGTGCCACCCAGTGGTCGCGCTCTGGGGCCAACGTCCTGACTCTC. Its protein is CATQWSRSGANVLTL.

Concerning this clonotype: One end of the junction fails to match germline, which may point to a read error. The V and J genes are TRBV6-5 and TRBJ2-7; the match to TRBD2 covers 10 bases. The CDR3 has 15 residues. CDR1 and CDR2 from the germline V gene are MNHEY and SVGAGI. CDR3 residues: CASGRGTSVSFEHYF. CDR3 nucleotides: TGTGCCAGCGGACGAGGGACTAGCGTATCCTTCGAGCACTACTTC.

This clonotype was seen once. Sequence at one end of the junction differs from germline and may be a read error. The rearrangement links TRBV5-4 to TRBJ2-6, with D uncertain. CDR1 and CDR2 (germline): SGHNT, YYREEE (reference sequence). The CDR3 is made up of 17 amino acids. CDR3 nucleotides: TGTGCCAGCAGCCCCGGGTCTTTATTCTCTGAGGCCAACGTCCTGACTTTC. This codes for CASSPGSLFSEANVLTF.

To note about this clonotype: In this CDR3 the conserved last residue, phenylalanine or tryptophan, is missing, so a read error is likely. This chain uses TRBV6-2 or TRBV6-3 with TRBJ2-3, with 11 bases identical to TRBD2. There are 15 residues in the CDR3. Germline V gene data show CDR1 as MNHEY and CDR2 as SVGEGT. The CDR3 spells CASCYSGRETDTQYL. CDR3 DNA sequence: TGTGCCAGCTGTTATAGCGGGAGGGAAACAGATACGCAGTATTTA.

Regarding this clonotype: Since the CDR3 does not end with the conserved phenylalanine or tryptophan, this likely comes from a read error. The DNA for the CDR3 is TGTGCCAGCAGTATAAGATGTAGGACCTACAATGAGCAGTTCTTA. It codes for CASSIRCRTYNEQFL. The chain carries TRBV7-8 and TRBJ2-1; D not resolved. Per germline, CDR1 SGHVS and CDR2 FQNEAQ. V lost 6 bases and J lost 2, with 14 bases in between. The CDR3 covers 15 residues.

About this clonotype itself: Sequence at one end of the junction differs from germline and may be a read error. The J gene is TRBJ2-2, the V gene TRBV6-2 or TRBV6-3; 8 nucleotides agree with TRBD2. This CDR3 contains 18 residues. Germline lookup yields CDR1 MNHEY and CDR2 SVGEGT. CDR3 protein: CASSYSTKREINTGELFF. The CDR3 nucleotides read TGCGCCAGCAGTTACTCGACTAAGCGGGAGATAAACACCGGGGAGCTGTTTTTT.

The gene calls are TRBV11-3 and TRBJ2-1; D might be TRBD2 (6 bases). With 5 bases removed from V and 5 bases from J, the gap between germline ends came to 22 bases. The CDR3 is 17 residues long. The germline gives CDR1 SGHNT, CDR2 YENEEA. The CDR3 spells CASSLVVPGLPHNEQFF. DNA of the CDR3: TGTGCCAGCAGCCTAGTCGTACCGGGACTTCCCCACAATGAGCAGTTCTTC.

About this clonotype: The junction departs from the called germline gene at one end, perhaps through a read error. The rearrangement joins TRBV12-3 or TRBV12-4 to TRBJ1-5; weak D call: TRBD1 (5 bases). This CDR3 is built from 15 residues. The CDR3 sequence is CASTRGTALHQPQQF. The DNA for the CDR3 is TGTGCCAGCACGCGGGGCACCGCATTACATCAGCCCCAGCAATTT.

V usage is TRBV6-1 and J usage is TRBJ2-6, with TRBD2 as a possible D gene (6 bases). Trimming took 5 bases from V and 11 from J, leaving 19 bases between them. The V gene's germline CDR1 is MNHNS and CDR2 SASEGT. The CDR3 extends over 15 amino acids. The CDR3 region is CASSFGTGGVDVLTF. The CDR3 DNA is TGTGCCAGCAGTTTTGGGACTGGCGGGGTCGACGTCCTGACTTTC.